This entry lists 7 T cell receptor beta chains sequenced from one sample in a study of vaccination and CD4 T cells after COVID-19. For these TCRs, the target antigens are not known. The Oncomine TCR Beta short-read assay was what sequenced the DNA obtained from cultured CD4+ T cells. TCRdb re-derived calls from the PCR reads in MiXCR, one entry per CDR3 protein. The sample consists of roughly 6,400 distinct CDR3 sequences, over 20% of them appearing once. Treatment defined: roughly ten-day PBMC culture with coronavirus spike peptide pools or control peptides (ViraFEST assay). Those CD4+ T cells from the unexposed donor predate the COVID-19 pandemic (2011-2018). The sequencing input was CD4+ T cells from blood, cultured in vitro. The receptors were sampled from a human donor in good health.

The CDR3 region has the DNA TGTGCCAGCAGCAACGAATATAAGCAGTTCTTC. Amino acids: CASSNEYKQFF. The chain employs TRBV7-2 and TRBJ2-1; D is uncertain. V was pared by 5 bases and J by 11 bases, with 10 bases between. The CDR3 sequence is 11 residues long. CDR1 SGHTA and CDR2 FQGNSA come from the germline V gene.

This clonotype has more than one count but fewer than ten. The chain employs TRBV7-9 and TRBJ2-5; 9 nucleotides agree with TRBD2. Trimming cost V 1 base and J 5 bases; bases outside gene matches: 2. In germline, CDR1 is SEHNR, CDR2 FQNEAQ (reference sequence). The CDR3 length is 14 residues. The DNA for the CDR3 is TGTGCCAGCAGCTTAGGTCTAGCGGGGGAGACCCAGTACTTC. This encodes CASSLGLAGETQYF.

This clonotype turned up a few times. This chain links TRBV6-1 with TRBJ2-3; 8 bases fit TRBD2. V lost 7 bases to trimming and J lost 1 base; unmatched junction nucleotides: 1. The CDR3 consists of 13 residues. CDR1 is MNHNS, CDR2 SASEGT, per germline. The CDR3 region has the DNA TGTGCCAGCAACGGGGGGGGCACAGATACGCAGTATTTT. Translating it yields CASNGGGTDTQYF.

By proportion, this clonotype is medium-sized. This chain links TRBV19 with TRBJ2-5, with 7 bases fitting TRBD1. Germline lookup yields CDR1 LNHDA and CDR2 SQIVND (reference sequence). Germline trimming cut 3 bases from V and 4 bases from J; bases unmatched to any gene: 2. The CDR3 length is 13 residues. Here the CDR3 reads CASSMGQLETQYF. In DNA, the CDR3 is TGTGCCAGTAGTATGGGACAGTTAGAGACCCAGTACTTC.

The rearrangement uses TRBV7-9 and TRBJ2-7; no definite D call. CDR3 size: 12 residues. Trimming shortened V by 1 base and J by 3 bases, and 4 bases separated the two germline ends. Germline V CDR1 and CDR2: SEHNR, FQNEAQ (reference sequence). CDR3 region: CASSLGSYEQYF. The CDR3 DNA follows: TGTGCCAGCAGCTTAGGCAGCTACGAGCAGTACTTC.

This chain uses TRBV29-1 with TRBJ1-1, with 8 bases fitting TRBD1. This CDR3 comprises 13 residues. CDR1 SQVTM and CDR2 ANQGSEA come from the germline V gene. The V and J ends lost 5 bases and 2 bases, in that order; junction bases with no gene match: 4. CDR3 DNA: TGCAGCGTTCAGGGGGCCGCCAACACTGAAGCTTTCTTT. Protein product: CSVQGAANTEAFF.

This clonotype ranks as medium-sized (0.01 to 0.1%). CDR3 sequence (DNA): TGTGCCAGCAGTTATTCAGGGGACTATGGCTACACCTTC. The encoded protein is CASSYSGDYGYTF. V and J are TRBV6-5 and TRBJ1-2; a weak D match, TRBD1 (6 bases). V lost 3 bases to trimming and J lost 3 bases, with 8 bases between them. The germline CDR1 and CDR2 sequences are MNHEY and SVGAGI. The length of the CDR3 is 13 residues.